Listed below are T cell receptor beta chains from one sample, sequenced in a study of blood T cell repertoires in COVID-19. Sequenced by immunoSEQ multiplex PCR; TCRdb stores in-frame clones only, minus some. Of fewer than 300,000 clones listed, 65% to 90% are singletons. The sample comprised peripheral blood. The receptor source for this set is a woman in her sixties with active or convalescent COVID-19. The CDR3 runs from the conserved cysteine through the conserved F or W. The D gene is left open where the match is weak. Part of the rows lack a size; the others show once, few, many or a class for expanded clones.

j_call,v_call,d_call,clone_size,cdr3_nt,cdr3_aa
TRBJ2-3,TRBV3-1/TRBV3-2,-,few,TGTGCCAGCAGCAGAAGGGCGGGTCGCACAGATACGCAGTATTTT,CASSRRAGRTDTQYF
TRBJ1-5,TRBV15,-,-,TGTGCCACCAGCCCCTACCCCTCCCAGGATGGCAATCAGCCCCAGCATTTT,CATSPYPSQDGNQPQHF
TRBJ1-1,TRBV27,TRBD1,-,TGTGCCAGCAGCTCGACAGGGACTGCCACTGAAGCTTTCTTT,CASSSTGTATEAFF
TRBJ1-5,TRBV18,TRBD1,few,TGTGCCAGCTCACCGTCACAGGGGCCGAATCAGCCCCAGCATTTT,CASSPSQGPNQPQHF
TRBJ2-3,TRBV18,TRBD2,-,TGTGCCAGCTCACCCCGTGAGCGGGGGGGCGGAGATACGCAGTATTTT,CASSPRERGGGDTQYF
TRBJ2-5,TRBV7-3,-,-,TGTGCCAGCAGCCGGACTAACCAGGAGACCCAGTACTTC,CASSRTNQETQYF
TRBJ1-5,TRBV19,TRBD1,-,TGTGCCAGTAGTATCCCGTCGTATGGTGGGCAACGCGGAGGGGGCTTCCAGCCCCAGCATTTT,CASSIPSYGGQRGGGFQPQHF
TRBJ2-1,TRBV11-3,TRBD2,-,TGTGCCAGCAGCTTAGTAGCGGGGGGGCAAGGTGAGCAGTTCTTC,CASSLVAGGQGEQFF
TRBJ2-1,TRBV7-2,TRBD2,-,TGTGCCAGCAGCTTAGAGACGCTAGCGGGGGGTGAGCAGTTCTTC,CASSLETLAGGEQFF
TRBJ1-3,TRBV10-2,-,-,TGCGCCAGCAGTGAACAGGGAAGGAACCCGAACACCATATATTTT,CASSEQGRNPNTIYF
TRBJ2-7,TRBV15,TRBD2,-,TGTGCCACCAGGGGAGGGATGTCAACCTACGAGCAGTACTTC,CATRGGMSTYEQYF
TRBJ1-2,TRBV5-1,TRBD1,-,TGCGCCAGCAGCTTGGTGGCAGGGGGTAGTGGCTACACCTTC,CASSLVAGGSGYTF
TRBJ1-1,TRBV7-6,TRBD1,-,TGTGCCAGCAGCGCCAACCATGACAGGGCGATTGAAGCTTTCTTT,CASSANHDRAIEAFF
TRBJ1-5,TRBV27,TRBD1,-,TGTGCCAGCAGTTTATTATTCAGGGGACAGCATCAGCCCCAGCATTTT,CASSLLFRGQHQPQHF
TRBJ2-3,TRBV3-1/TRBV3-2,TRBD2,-,TGTGCCAGCAGCTGGACTAGCGGGGGCCCGGGGGATACGCAGTATTTT,CASSWTSGGPGDTQYF
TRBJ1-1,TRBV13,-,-,TGTGCCAGCAGCTTAGTAGCGGGGGGCTATTTGAACACTGAAGCTTTCTTT,CASSLVAGGYLNTEAFF
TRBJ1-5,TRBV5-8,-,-,TGTGCCAGCAGACTAGACGGATCCAATCAGCCCCAGCATTTT,CASRLDGSNQPQHF
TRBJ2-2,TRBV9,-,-,TGTGCCAGCAGTTTGCGGGCTTACGAGGCGAACACCGGGGAGCTGTTTTTT,CASSLRAYEANTGELFF
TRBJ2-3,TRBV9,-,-,TGTGCCAGCAGCGTCGACGGGGTAGATACGCAGTATTTT,CASSVDGVDTQYF
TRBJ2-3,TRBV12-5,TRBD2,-,TGTGCTAGTGGTTACGGACTAGCCGGGGGCACAGATACGCAGTATTTT,CASGYGLAGGTDTQYF
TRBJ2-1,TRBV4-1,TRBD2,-,TGCGCCAGCAGCCAAGTTCCCGGTCGGGGGGGGGCGTACAATGAGCAGTTCTTC,CASSQVPGRGGAYNEQFF
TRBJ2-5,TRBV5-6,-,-,TGTGCCAGCACCCCCGTGGGGTCAGGGCAAGAGACCCAGTACTTC,CASTPVGSGQETQYF
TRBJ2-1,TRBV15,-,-,TGTGCCACCAGCAGAGATACAAACTCCTACAATGAGCAGTTCTTC,CATSRDTNSYNEQFF
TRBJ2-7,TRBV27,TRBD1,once,TGTGCCAGCAGGCCCCGACAGGGGCCTACCTACGAGCAGTACTTC,CASRPRQGPTYEQYF
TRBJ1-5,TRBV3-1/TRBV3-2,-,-,TGTGCCAGCAGCCAAGGGACTCGAGCCGGCAATCAGCCCCAGCATTTT,CASSQGTRAGNQPQHF
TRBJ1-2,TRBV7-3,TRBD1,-,TGTGCCAGCGGACAGGGGAACTATGGCTACACCTTC,CASGQGNYGYTF
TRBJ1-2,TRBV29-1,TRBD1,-,TGCAGCGTTGAAGATCCCGGGACAGGGGAAGCCTACACCTTC,CSVEDPGTGEAYTF
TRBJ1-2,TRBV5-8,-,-,TGTGCCAGCAGCTTATCAGTTAACTATGGCTACACCTTC,CASSLSVNYGYTF
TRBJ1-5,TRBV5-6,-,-,TGTGCCAGCAGCAAAGGGGCCCAGAATCAGCCCCAGCATTTT,CASSKGAQNQPQHF
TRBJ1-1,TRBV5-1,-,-,TGCGCCAGCAGCCCGGGGAGCGGGAACACTGAAGCTTTCTTT,CASSPGSGNTEAFF
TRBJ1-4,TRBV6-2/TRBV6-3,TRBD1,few,TGTGCCAGCAGCGACGGGACAGCTAATGAAAAACTGTTTTTT,CASSDGTANEKLFF
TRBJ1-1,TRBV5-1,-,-,TGCGCCAGCAGCCCCACAGGGACGGGCACTGAAGCTTTCTTT,CASSPTGTGTEAFF
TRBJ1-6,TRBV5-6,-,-,TGTGCCAGCAGCTTGGGATTCAGGTTGTATAATTCACCCCTCCACTTT,CASSLGFRLYNSPLHF
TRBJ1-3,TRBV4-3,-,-,TGCGCCAGCAGCCGTAGCCGGACAGAGAACTCTGGAAACACCATATATTTT,CASSRSRTENSGNTIYF
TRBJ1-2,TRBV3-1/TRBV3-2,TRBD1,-,TGTGCCAGCAGCCAAGATACAGGGGGCGCAGGTGGCTACACCTTC,CASSQDTGGAGGYTF
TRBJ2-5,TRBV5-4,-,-,TGTGCCAGCAGCCCGGCTTTCGGGGGGCGGGAGACCCAGTACTTC,CASSPAFGGRETQYF
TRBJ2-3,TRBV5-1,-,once,TGCGCCAGCAGCACCCCCGACAGGACCAAGGGAGATACGCAGTATTTT,CASSTPDRTKGDTQYF
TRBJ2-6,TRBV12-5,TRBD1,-,TGTGCTAGTGGTTTCTGGGGACAGGGGCTCTCTGGGGCCAACGTCCTGACTTTC,CASGFWGQGLSGANVLTF
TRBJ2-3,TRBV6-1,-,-,TGTGCCAGCAGTGAACCCGTCCTTTTTTCTCCAGATACGCAGTATTTT,CASSEPVLFSPDTQYF
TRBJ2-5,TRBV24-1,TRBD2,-,TGTGCCACCAGTTCAGCGGGGGCAGGGGAGACCCAGTACTTC,CATSSAGAGETQYF
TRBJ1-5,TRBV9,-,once,TGTGCCAGCAGCGCCCAGGGGCATAGCAATCAGCCCCAGCATTTT,CASSAQGHSNQPQHF
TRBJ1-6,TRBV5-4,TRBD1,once,TGTGCCAGCAGCTCCCAGGGGGATCGGTCACCCCTCCACTTT,CASSSQGDRSPLHF